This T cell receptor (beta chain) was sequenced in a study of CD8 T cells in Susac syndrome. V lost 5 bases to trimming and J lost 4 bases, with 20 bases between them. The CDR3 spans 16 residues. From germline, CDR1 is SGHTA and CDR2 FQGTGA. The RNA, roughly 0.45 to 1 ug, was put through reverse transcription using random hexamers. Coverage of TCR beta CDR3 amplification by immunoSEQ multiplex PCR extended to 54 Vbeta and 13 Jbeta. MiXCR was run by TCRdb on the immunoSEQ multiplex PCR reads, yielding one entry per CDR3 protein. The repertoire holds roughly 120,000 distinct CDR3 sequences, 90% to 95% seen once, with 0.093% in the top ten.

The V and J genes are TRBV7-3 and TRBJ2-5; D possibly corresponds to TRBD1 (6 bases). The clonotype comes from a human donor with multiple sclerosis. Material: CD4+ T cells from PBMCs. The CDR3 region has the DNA TGTGCCAGCAGCCTCGGGACGGACAGCCGGGCAGAGACCCAGTACTTC. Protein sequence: CASSLGTDSRAETQYF.